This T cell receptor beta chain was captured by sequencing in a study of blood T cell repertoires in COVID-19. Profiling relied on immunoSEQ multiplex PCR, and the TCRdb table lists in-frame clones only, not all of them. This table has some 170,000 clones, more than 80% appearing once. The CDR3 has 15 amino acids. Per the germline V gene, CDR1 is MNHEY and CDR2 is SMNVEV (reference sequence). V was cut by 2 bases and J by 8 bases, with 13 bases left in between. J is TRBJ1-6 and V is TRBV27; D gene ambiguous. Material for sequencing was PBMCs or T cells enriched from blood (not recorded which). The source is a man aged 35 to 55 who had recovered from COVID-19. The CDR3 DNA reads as TGTGCCAGCAGTTTACTGGGCCCGGATTATTCACCCCTCCACTTT. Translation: CASSLLGPDYSPLHF.